This T cell receptor (beta chain) originates from a study of blood T cell repertoires in COVID-19. Study context: T cells, B-cell-depleted T cells, or PBMCs supplied cDNA or gDNA.

The participants were between 18 and 89 years old and came from about two dozen US areas. Participants' own reports of clinical history determined their cohort assignment. Per the study methods: Quantification of nucleated cells was approximated via reference gene primer amplification. Only in-frame clones appear in the TCRdb table, and some are missing; sequencing was by immunoSEQ multiplex PCR. Clone size and V and J calls were adopted from that table, with D and trimming inferred from the DNA. The sample lists around 250,000 clones; roughly nine tenths were seen once. CDR3 length: 17 amino acids. Germline assignment: CDR1 LGHNA and CDR2 YSLEER. J lost 10 bases, V lost 2 bases, and 11 bases had no gene match.

The receptor was derived from a human donor in a cohort exposed to, infected with or recovered from COVID-19 (not recorded which). The donor label of this sample is uncertain. The chain links TRBV4-3 to TRBJ2-1; the match to TRBD2 covers 13 bases. Sequencing input: PBMCs or T cells enriched from blood (not recorded which). The CDR3, as DNA: TGCGCCAGCAGCCAATCGTTGGCACTAGCGGGGGGGAGGGAGCAGTTCTTC. It translates to CASSQSLALAGGREQFF.